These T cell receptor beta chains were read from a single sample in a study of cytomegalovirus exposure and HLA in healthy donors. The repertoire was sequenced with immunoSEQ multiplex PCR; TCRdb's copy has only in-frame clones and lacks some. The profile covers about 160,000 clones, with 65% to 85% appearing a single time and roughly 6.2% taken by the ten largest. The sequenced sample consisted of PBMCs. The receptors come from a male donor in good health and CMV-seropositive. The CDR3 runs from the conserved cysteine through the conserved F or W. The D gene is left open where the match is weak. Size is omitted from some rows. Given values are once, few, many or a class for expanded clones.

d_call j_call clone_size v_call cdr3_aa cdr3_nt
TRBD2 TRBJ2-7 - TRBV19 CASSTGLAGAYEQYF TGTGCCAGTAGTACGGGACTAGCGGGAGCGTACGAGCAGTACTTC
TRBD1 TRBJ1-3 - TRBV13 CASSLGQGVAGNTIYF TGTGCCAGCAGCTTAGGCCAGGGGGTAGCGGGAAACACCATATATTTT
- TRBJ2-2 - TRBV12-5 CASGLGTGLLNTGELFF -
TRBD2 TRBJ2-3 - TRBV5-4 CASSLAGEVFGTDTQYF TGTGCCAGCAGCCTTGCGGGAGAAGTATTCGGGACAGATACGCAGTATTTT
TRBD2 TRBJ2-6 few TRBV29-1 CSVELRGESSGANVLTF TGCAGCGTTGAGTTGCGGGGGGAGAGCTCTGGGGCCAACGTCCTGACTTTC
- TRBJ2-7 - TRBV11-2 CASSPPPGQLVSF TGTGCCAGCAGCCCCCCTCCCGGACAGTTGGTCTCTTTC
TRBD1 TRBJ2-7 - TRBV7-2 CASSLWTGPYEQYF TGTGCCAGCAGCCTTTGGACAGGGCCCTACGAGCAGTACTTC
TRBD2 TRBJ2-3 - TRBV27 CASSLWGGRDTQYF TGTGCCAGCAGTTTATGGGGCGGGAGGGATACGCAGTATTTT
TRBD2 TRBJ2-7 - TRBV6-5 CASSYAAGGINIF TGTGCCAGCAGTTACGCGGCGGGAGGGATTAATATCTTC
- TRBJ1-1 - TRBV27 CASSLSDRRATEAFF TGTGCCAGCAGTTTATCAGACAGGCGAGCCACTGAAGCTTTCTTT
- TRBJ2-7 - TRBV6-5 CASSLTRLSEQYF TGTGCCAGCAGTTTAACTCGATTATCCGAGCAGTACTTC